This T cell receptor beta chain originates from a study of T cell responses to AZD1222 COVID-19 vaccine (dated by TCRdb to the early 2020s). Looking at the study overall: A total of approximately 240 trial participants underwent TCR sequencing, of whom roughly 210 had received two doses of AZD1222 and around 26 had received two doses of the MenACWY control vaccine. Enrollment into the trials was organized by age into subgroups of 18-55, 56-69 and 70-plus years, and those subgroups contained roughly 150, 30 and 60 TCR-sequenced participants, respectively. Points the paper makes about the study in general: Conclusions about previously exposed vaccinees are limited because only a handful of AZD1222 recipients were SARS-CoV-2 seropositive at baseline. Reportedly, almost half of the unique spike-specific TCRs recognized epitopes lying outside the regions that are mutated in the B.1.351 and B.1.1.7 variants. No day 14 peak-response samples were available, so repertoires were characterized only after the peak T cell response. The vaccine-associated CD4 TCRs covered the entire spike protein, and the dominant responses fell in regions 160-218 and 743-854. The 56-69-year group was small, and its depth increase did not reach significance, likely because of low power. Spike-specific TCR breadth and depth rose significantly after two AZD1222 doses compared with day 0 and with MenACWY recipients. Participants were mostly white British and included more females than males, and it was suggested by the authors that clonal diversity may have been underestimated.

This clone came up once. This clone's antigen is unknown. Within one base of it there is no much larger clone, and no base qualities were kept. The sample's time point label, decoded: about 28 days (+/-7) after the second vaccine dose. The treatment or condition label for this specimen denotes: meningococcal conjugate vaccine given as trial control. Vaccinee samples were obtained from the UK trials COV001 and COV002, which included a single-blind randomized controlled phase 2/3 trial of AZD1222 (ChAdOx1 nCoV-19) in healthy adults. For TCRbeta chain sequencing, PBMC samples from trial participants were taken at day 0 and at day 28 after the second dose. V lost 3 bases and J lost 6 bases, and the count of bases not matched to a germline gene is 3. The CDR3 spans 13 residues, from the cysteine through the phenylalanine. Solely the CDR3 DNA is kept, with 39 bases framed from the first base. The CDR3 regions of human TCRbeta chains were subjected to immunosequencing. The source study handled its data this way. Repertoire TCRs were checked for matches against a reference library of SARS-CoV-2-specific TCRs that had been generated using the MIRA antigen-specificity platform. Breadth was defined as the fraction of unique TCRs that were SARS-CoV-2-associated, and depth was defined as the fraction of total T cells that were SARS-CoV-2-associated. Using the MIRA data, each spike-specific TCR was mapped to the spike region that the TCR reacts to and placed in a CD4 or CD8 class. Log10-transformed breadth and depth values were compared by one-way ANOVA with Sidak's multiple comparisons tests. TCRdb took this table from immuneACCESS and kept in-frame rearrangements with V and J called. Such tables lack part of the clones; where checked against another copy, unresolved V genes explain under half of the gap, and the rest is unexplained. V, J and clone size are those of that table, while D and trimming were read from the DNA. The sample contains around 150,000 clones, roughly nine tenths of them found a single time. The ten largest clones capture about 7.5% of the sample.

The sequence was obtained from an adult who received the MenACWY meningococcal vaccine as a control. The sequence links TRBV12-3 or TRBV12-4 to TRBJ2-7; the central 9 bases match TRBD1. The sequencing used peripheral blood, collected 28 days after the second dose of the MenACWY control vaccine. In nucleotides, the sequence is TGTGCCAGCAGTTTCGACAGGGGGTTCGAGCAGTACTTC. Its translation is CASSFDRGFEQYF.